This T cell receptor beta chain was obtained from a study of blood T cells in healthy people across ages. CDR3 length: 14 amino acids. V was trimmed by 1 base and J by 2 bases, leaving 9 bases between them. The V gene's germline CDR1 is SEHNR and CDR2 FQNEAQ (reference sequence). Sample-barcoded 5' priming and a J-beta primer mix drove a second PCR of about 7 to 11 cycles. Any given sample supplied a minimum of 2.5 million CDR3-containing paired-end reads. In TCRdb, the 5' RACE reads were re-called with MiXCR into one record per CDR3 protein. The sample lists some 760,000 distinct CDR3 sequences, 20% to 25% occurring once. The total RNA that was extracted per sample amounted to at least 5 micrograms. These data are also associated with another study on T cells of mothers and their children.

This chain uses TRBV7-9 with TRBJ2-7; D unresolved. Input material: blood. The source of this sequence is a boy under 18 in good health. The CDR3 reads CASSLVMNPYEQYF. DNA for the CDR3: TGTGCCAGCAGCTTAGTTATGAACCCCTACGAGCAGTACTTC.